This record concerns one TCR beta chain sequence. For TCRbeta, the library was prepared with unique molecular identifiers. A single record per CDR3 protein comes from TCRdb applying MiXCR to the PCR reads. Here the sample spans about 230,000 distinct CDR3 sequences, approximately 9.5% being singletons. This sample stems from a study of T-cell reconstitution after alpha-beta-depleted transplantation in children. Looked up from germline, CDR1 is DFQATT and CDR2 is SNEGSKA (reference sequence). The CDR3 runs to 12 residues. The starting material was PBMCs from the stem cell graft donor, obtained from the stem cell graft. This TCR was recovered from a human donor who donated a stem cell graft to a child with acute lymphoblastic leukemia. The chain employs TRBV20-1 and TRBJ1-5; a possible D gene is TRBD1 (6 bases). CDR3 sequence (DNA): TGCAGCGGTGGGACATGGGATCAGCCCCAGCATTTT. It yields the protein CSGGTWDQPQHF.